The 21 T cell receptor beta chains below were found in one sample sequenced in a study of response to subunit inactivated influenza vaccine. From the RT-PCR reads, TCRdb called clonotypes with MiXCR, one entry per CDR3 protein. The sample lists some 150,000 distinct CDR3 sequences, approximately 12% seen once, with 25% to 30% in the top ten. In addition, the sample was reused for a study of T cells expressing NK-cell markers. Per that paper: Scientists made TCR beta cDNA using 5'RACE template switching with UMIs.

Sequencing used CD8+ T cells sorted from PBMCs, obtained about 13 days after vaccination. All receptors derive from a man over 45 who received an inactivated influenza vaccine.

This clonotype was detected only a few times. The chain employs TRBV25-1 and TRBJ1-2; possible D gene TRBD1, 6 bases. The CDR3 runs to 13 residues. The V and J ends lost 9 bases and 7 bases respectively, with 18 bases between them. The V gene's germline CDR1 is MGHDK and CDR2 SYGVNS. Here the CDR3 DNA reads TGTGCCAGTACCAGAGGGGGGGCGAGTGGCTACACCTTC. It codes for CASTRGGASGYTF.

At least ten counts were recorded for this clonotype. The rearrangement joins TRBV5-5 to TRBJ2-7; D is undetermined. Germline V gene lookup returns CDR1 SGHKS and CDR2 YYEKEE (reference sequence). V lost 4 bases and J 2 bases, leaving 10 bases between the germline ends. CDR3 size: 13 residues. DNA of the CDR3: TGTGCCAGCAGCCCGTTCCCCGCCTACGAGCAGTACTTC. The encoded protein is CASSPFPAYEQYF.

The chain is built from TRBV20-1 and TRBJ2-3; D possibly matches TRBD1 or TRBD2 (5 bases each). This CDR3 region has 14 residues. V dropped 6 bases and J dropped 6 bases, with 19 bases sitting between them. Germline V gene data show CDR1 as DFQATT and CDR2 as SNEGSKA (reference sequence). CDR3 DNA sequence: TGCAGTGCAGAGCCATTGGGGGAAGGTGATACGCAGTATTTT. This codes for CSAEPLGEGDTQYF.

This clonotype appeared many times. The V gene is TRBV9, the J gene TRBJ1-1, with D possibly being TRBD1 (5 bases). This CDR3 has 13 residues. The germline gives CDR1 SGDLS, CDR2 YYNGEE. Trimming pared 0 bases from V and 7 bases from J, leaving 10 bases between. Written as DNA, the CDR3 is TGTGCCAGCAGCGTAGTGAGCGACAGTGAAGCTTTCTTT. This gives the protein CASSVVSDSEAFF.

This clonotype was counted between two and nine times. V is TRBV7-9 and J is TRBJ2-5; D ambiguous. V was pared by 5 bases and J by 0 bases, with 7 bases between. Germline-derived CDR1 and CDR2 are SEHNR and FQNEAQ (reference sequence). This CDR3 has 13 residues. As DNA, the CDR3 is TGTGCCAGCAGCCCCCGTGACCAAGAGACCCAGTACTTC. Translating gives CASSPRDQETQYF.

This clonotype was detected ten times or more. CDR3 sequence reads: CSAGGTGTEQYF. CDR3 coding DNA: TGCAGCGCAGGCGGGACAGGGACCGAGCAGTACTTC. The rearrangement uses TRBV29-1 and TRBJ2-7; 9 bases are shared with TRBD1. Germline lookup yields CDR1 SQVTM and CDR2 ANQGSEA. The junction had 7 bases not matched to a gene; V was cut back by 7 bases and J by 6 bases. The CDR3 consists of 12 residues.

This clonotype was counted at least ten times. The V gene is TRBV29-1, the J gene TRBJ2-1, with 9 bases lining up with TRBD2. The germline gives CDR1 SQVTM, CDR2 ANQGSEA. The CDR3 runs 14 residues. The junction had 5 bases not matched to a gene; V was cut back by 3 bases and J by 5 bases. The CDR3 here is CSVEPRGGNNEQFF. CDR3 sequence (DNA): TGCAGCGTTGAGCCGCGGGGGGGAAACAATGAGCAGTTCTTC.

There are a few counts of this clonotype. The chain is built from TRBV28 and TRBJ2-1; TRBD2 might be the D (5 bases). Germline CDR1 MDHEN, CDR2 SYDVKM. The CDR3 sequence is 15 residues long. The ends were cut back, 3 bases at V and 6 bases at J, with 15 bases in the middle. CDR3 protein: CASSLSGSVRNEQFF. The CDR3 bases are TGTGCCAGCAGTTTGTCGGGTAGCGTACGCAATGAGCAGTTCTTC.

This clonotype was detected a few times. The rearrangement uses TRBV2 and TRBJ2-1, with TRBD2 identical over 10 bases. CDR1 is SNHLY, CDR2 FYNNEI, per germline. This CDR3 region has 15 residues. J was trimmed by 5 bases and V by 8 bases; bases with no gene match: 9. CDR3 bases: TGTGCCAGCCCGCGTGTCGGACTAGCGGACAATGAGCAGTTCTTC. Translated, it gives CASPRVGLADNEQFF.

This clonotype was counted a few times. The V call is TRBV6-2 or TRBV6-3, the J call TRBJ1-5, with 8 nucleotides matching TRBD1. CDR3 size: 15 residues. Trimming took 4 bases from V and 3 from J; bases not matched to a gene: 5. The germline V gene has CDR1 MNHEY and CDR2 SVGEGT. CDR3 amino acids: CASSWTGSDNQPQHF. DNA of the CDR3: TGTGCCAGCAGTTGGACAGGGTCGGACAATCAGCCCCAGCATTTT.

As DNA, the CDR3 is TGTGCCAGCAGTGAATTAGGGACAGGGGGACAGAGGTATAATTTCCTCCAAGAGACCCAGTACTTC. Its translation: CASSELGTGGQRYNFLQETQYF. The chain is built from TRBV25-1 and TRBJ2-5, with 11 bases matching TRBD1. The CDR3 runs 22 residues. The V gene's germline CDR1 is MGHDK and CDR2 SYGVNS. J lost 1 base, V lost 1 base, and 20 bases had no gene match. The variable domain in full, with the rest retrieved from reference TRBV25-1 and TRBJ2-5, is EADIYQTPRYLVIGTGKKITLECSQTMGHDKMYWYQQDPGMELHLIHYSYGVNSTEKGDLSSESTVSRIRTEHFPLTLESARPSHTSQYLCASSELGTGGQRYNFLQETQYFGPGTRLLVL.

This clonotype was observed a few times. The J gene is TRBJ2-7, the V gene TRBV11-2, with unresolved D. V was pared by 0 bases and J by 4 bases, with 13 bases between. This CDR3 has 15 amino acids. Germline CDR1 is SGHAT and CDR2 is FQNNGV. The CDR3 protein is CASSLDSFVRYEQYF. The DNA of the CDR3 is TGTGCCAGCAGCTTAGATTCTTTTGTTAGATACGAGCAGTACTTC.

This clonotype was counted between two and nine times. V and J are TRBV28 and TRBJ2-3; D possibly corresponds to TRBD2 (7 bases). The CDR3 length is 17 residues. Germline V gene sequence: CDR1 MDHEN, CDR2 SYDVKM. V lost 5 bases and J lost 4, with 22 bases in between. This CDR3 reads CASSLRGAGWNADTQYF. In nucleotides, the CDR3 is TGTGCCAGCAGTCTCCGGGGGGCAGGGTGGAACGCAGATACGCAGTATTTT.

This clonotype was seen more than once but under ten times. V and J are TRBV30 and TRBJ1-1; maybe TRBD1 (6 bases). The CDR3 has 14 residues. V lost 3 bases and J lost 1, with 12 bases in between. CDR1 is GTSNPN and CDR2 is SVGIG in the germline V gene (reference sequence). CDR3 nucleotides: TGTGCCTGGAGGTGGGCAGGGGCGAACACTGAAGCTTTCTTT. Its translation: CAWRWAGANTEAFF.

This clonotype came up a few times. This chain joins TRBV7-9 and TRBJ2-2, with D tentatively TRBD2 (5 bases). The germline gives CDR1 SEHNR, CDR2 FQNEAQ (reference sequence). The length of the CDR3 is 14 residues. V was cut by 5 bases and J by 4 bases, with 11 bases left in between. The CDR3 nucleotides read TGTGCCAGCAGCACCGGGGTAATCACCGGGGAGCTGTTTTTT. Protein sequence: CASSTGVITGELFF.

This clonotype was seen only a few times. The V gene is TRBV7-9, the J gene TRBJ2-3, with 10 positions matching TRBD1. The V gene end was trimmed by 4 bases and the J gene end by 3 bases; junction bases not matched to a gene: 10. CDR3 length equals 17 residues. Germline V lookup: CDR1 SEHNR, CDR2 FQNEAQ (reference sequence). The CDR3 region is CASSYRDRGIPTDTQYF. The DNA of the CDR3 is TGTGCCAGCAGCTACCGGGACAGGGGTATTCCGACAGATACGCAGTATTTT. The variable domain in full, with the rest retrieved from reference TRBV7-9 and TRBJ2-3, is DTGVSQNPRHKITKRGQNVTFRCDPISEHNRLYWYRQTLGQGPEFLTYFQNEAQLEKSRLLSDRFSAERPKGSFSTLEIQRTEQGDSAMYLCASSYRDRGIPTDTQYFGPGTRLTVL.

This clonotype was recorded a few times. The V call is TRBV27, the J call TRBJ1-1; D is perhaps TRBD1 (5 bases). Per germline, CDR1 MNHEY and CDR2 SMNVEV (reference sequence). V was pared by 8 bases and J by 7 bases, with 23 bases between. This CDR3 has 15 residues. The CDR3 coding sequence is TGTGCCAGCCTACCGGGACGACCTGAGGTTTTTGAAGCTTTCTTT. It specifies CASLPGRPEVFEAFF.

Written as DNA, the CDR3 is TGTGCCAGCAGCTTAGTGGGACTAGAGGTTTCGAATGAGCAGTTCTTC. Protein sequence: CASSLVGLEVSNEQFF. The chain links TRBV11-2 to TRBJ2-1; 8 nucleotides agree with TRBD2. V lost 1 base and J lost 7; bases outside the gene matches: 9. Germline assignment: CDR1 SGHAT and CDR2 FQNNGV. This CDR3 has 16 amino acids.

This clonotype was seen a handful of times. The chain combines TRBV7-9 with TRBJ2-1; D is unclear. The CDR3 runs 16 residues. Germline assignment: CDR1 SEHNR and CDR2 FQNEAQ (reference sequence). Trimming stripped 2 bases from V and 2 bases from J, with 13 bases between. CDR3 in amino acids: CASSLMGLVPYNEQFF. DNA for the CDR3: TGTGCCAGCAGCTTAATGGGCCTAGTCCCCTACAATGAGCAGTTCTTC.

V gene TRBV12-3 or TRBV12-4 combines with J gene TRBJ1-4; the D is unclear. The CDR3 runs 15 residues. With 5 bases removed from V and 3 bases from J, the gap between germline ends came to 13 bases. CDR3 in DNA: TGTGCCAGCAGTCCCCTGGGGTCAGCTAATGAAAAACTGTTTTTT. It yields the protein CASSPLGSANEKLFF.

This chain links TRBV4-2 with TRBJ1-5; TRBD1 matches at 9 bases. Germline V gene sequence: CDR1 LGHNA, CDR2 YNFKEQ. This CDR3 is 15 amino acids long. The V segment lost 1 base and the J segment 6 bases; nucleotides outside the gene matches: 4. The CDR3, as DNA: TGTGCCAGCAGCCAAGTACAGGGGGCGGTTCAGCCCCAGCATTTT. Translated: CASSQVQGAVQPQHF.